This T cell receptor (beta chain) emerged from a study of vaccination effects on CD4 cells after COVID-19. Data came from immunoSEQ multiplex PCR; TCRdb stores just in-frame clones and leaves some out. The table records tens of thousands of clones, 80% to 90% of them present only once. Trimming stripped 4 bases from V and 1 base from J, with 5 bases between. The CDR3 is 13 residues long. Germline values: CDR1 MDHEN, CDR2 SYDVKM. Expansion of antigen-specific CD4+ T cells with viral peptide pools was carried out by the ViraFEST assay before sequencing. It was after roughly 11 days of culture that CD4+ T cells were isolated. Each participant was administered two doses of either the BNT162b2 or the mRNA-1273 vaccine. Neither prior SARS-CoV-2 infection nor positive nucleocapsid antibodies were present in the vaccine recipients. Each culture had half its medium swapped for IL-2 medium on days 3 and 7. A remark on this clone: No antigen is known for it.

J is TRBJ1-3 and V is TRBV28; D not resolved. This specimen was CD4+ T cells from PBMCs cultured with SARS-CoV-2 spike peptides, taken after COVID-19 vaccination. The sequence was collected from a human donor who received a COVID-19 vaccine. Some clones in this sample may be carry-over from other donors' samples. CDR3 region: CASSSDSGNTIYF. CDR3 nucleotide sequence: TGTGCCAGCAGTTCGGATTCTGGAAACACCATATATTTT.